This TCR beta chain originates from a study of molecular identifiers for immune sequencing clone quantification. Regarding the study as a whole: Under 1% of molecules in naive cells, but over 97% of effector molecules, belonged to clones above 20 RNA copies.

TCRdb processed the PCR reads anew with MiXCR; each CDR3 protein has one entry. The table lists 60,000 to 70,000 distinct CDR3 sequences, about a sixth of them singletons. From germline, CDR1 is LGHDT and CDR2 YNNKEL (reference sequence). There are 12 residues in the CDR3. The V end lost 3 bases, the J end lost 4 bases, and 6 bases lay between the germline ends. A note on this clonotype: The antigen is unknown.

The V and J genes are TRBV3-1 and TRBJ1-2; D remains ambiguous. The receptor was derived from a human donor in good health. Some libraries in this study had Jurkat cell RNA spiked in. Sequencing used naive CD8+ T cells from blood, with Jurkat cell RNA spiked in. The subset is: FACS-sorted CD8+CD4-CCR7+CD45RA+ naive T cells. The CDR3 loop reads CASSQEPYGYTF. The DNA of the CDR3 is TGTGCCAGCAGCCAGGAGCCCTATGGCTACACCTTC.